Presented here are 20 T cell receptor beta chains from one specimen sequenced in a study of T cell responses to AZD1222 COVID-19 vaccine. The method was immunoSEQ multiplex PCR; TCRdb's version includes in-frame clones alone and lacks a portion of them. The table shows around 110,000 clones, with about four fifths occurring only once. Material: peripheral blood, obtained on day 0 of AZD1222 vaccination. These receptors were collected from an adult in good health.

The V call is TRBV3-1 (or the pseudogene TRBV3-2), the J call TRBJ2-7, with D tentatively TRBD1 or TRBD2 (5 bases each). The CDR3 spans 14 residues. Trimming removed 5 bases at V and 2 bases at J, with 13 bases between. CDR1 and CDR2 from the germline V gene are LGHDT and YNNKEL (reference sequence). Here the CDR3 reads CASSERDGPYEQYF. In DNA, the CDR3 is TGTGCCAGCAGCGAAAGGGACGGCCCCTACGAGCAGTACTTC.

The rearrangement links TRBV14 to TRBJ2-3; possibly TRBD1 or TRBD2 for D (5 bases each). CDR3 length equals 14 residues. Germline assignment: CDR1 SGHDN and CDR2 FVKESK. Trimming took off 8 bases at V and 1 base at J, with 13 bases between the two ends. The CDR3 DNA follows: TGTGCCAGCCCGCTCTCGGGACGCACAGATACGCAGTATTTT. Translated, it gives CASPLSGRTDTQYF.

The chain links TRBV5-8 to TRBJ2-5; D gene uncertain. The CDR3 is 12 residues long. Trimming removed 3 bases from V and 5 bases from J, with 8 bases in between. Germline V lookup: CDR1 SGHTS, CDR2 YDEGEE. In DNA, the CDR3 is TGTGCCAGCAGCTCGGTGGCGGAGACCCAGTACTTC. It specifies CASSSVAETQYF. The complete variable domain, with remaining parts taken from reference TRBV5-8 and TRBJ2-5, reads EAGVTQSPTHLIKTRGQQATLRCSPISGHTSVYWYQQALGLGLQFLLWYDEGEERNRGNFPPRFSGRQFPNYSSELNVNALELEDSALYLCASSSVAETQYFGPGTRLLVL.

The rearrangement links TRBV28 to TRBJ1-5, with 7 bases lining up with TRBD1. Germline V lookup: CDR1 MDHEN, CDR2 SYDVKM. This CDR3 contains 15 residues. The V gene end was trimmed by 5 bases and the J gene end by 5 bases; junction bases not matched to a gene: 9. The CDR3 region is CASSLPDRVYQPQHF. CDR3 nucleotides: TGTGCCAGCAGTCTCCCCGACAGGGTGTATCAGCCCCAGCATTTT.

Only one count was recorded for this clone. CDR3 bases: TGTGCCAGCAGCTTAAGGGCAGGGGCCAATGAGCAGTTCTTC. Protein sequence: CASSLRAGANEQFF. This rearrangement joins TRBV7-3 to TRBJ2-1; weak D call: TRBD1 (6 bases). CDR3 length equals 14 residues. Germline CDR1 reads SGHTA; CDR2 reads FQGTGA. Trimming left V 1 base short and J 6 bases short, with 10 bases between. The whole variable domain, filled in from reference TRBV7-3 and TRBJ2-1, reads GAGVSQTPSNKVTEKGKYVELRCDPISGHTALYWYRQSLGQGPEFLIYFQGTGAADDSGLPNDRFFAVRPEGSVSTLKIQRTERGDSAVYLCASSLRAGANEQFFGPGTRLTVL.

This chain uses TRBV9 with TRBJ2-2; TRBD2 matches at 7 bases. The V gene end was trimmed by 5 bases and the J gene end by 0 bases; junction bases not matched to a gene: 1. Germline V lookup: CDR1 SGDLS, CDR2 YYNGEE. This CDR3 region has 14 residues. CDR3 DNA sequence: TGTGCCAGCAGGACTAGCACGAACACCGGGGAGCTGTTTTTT. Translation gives CASRTSTNTGELFF. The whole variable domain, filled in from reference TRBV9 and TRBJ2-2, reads DSGVTQTPKHLITATGQRVTLRCSPRSGDLSVYWYQQSLDQGLQFLIQYYNGEERAKGNILERFSAQQFPDLHSELNLSSLELGDSALYFCASRTSTNTGELFFGEGSRLTVL.

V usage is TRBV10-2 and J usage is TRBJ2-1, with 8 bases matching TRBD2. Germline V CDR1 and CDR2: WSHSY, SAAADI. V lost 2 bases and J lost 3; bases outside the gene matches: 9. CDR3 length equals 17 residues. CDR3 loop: CASSEHWGSGNYNEQFF. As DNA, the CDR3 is TGCGCCAGCAGTGAGCATTGGGGTAGCGGGAACTACAATGAGCAGTTCTTC.

The CDR3 loop is CASRPLAGGPISTDTQYF. As DNA, the CDR3 is TGCGCCAGCAGACCTCTAGCGGGAGGGCCTATATCAACAGATACGCAGTATTTT. V usage is TRBV5-1 and J usage is TRBJ2-3; 12 bases match TRBD2. Germline CDR1 and CDR2: SGHRS and YFSETQ. J gave up 3 bases and V 5 bases, and 13 bases lay outside the gene matches. The CDR3 is 18 residues long.

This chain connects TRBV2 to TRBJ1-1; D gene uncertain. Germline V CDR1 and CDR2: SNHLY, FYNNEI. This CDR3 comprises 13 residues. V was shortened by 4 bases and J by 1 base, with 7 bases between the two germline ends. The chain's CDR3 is CASSGETNTEAFF. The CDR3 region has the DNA TGTGCCAGCAGTGGCGAGACGAACACTGAAGCTTTCTTT.

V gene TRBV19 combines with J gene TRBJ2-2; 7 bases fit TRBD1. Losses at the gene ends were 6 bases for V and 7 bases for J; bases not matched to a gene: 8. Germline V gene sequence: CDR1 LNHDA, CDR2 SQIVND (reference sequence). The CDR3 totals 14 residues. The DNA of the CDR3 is TGTGCCAGTAGAGTCCCGGGACAGCTCGGGGAGCTGTTTTTT. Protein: CASRVPGQLGELFF. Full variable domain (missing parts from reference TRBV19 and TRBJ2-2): DGGITQSPKYLFRKEGQNVTLSCEQNLNHDAMYWYRQDPGQGLRLIYYSQIVNDFQKGDIAEGYSVSREKKESFPLTVTSAQKNPTAFYLCASRVPGQLGELFFGEGSRLTVL.

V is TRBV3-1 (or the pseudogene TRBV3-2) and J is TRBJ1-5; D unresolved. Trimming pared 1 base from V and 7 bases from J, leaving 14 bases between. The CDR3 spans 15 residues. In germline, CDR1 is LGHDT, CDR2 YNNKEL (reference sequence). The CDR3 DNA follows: TGTGCCAGCAGCCAAGGGTCCGTTGGCACGCAGCCCCAGCATTTT. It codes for CASSQGSVGTQPQHF.

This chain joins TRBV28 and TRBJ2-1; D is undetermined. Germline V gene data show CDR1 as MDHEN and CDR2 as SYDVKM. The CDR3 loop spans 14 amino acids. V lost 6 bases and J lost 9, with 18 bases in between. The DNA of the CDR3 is TGTGCCAGCAGAGGGCCCCCCGTTACAATTGAGCAGTTCTTC. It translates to CASRGPPVTIEQFF.

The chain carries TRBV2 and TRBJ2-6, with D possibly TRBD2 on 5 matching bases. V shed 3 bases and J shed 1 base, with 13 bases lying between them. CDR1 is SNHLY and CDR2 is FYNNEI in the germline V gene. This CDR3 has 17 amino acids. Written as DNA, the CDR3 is TGTGCCAGCAGTGATCGGGGTTTACTGTCTGGGGCCAACGTCCTGACTTTC. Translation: CASSDRGLLSGANVLTF.

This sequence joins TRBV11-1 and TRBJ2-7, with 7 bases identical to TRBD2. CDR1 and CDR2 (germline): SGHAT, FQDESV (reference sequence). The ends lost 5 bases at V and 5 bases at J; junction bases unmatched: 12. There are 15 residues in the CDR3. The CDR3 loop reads CASSPRRDRGDEQYF. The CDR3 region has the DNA TGTGCCAGCAGCCCTAGACGGGACCGGGGGGACGAGCAGTACTTC.

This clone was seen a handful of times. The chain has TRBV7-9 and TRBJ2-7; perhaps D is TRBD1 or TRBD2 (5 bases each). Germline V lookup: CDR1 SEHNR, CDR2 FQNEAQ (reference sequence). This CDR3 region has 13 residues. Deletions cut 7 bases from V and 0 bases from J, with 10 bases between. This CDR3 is CASKGSPSYEQYF. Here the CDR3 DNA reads TGTGCCAGCAAGGGGAGTCCCTCCTACGAGCAGTACTTC.

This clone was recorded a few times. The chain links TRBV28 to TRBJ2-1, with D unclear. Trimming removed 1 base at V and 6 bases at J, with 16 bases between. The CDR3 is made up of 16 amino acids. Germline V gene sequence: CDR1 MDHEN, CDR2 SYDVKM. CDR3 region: CASSLLVQARGNEQFF. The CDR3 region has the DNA TGTGCCAGCAGTTTATTAGTGCAGGCAAGAGGCAATGAGCAGTTCTTC.

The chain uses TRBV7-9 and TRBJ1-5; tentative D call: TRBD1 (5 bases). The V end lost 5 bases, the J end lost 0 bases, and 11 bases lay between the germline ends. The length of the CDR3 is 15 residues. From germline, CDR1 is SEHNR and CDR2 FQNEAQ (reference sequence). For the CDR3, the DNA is TGTGCCAGCAGCCACGGGGCCAGTAGCAATCAGCCCCAGCATTTT. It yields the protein CASSHGASSNQPQHF. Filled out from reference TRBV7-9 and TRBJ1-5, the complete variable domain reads DTGVSQNPRHKITKRGQNVTFRCDPISEHNRLYWYRQTLGQGPEFLTYFQNEAQLEKSRLLSDRFSAERPKGSFSTLEIQRTEQGDSAMYLCASSHGASSNQPQHFGDGTRLSIL.

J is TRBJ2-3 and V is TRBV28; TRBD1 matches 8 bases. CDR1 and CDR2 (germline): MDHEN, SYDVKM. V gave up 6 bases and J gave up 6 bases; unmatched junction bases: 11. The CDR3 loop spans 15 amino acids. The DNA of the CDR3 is TGTGCCAGCAGCTCAAACGGACAGGGCATGGATACGCAGTATTTT. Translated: CASSSNGQGMDTQYF.

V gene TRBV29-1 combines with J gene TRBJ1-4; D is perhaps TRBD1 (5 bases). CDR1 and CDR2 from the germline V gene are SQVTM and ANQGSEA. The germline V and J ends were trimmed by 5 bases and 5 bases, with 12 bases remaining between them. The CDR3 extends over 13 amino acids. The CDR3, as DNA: TGCAGCGTTCGAAGTCGGGGGAATGAAAAACTGTTTTTT. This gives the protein CSVRSRGNEKLFF.

The CDR3 DNA is TGTGCCAGCAGCTTAGGCGGGGGGGAAGGCGAGCAGTACTTC. Translation gives CASSLGGGEGEQYF. This chain links TRBV13 with TRBJ2-7; 8 bases agree with TRBD2. This CDR3 has 14 residues. Germline loops: CDR1 PRHDT, CDR2 FYEKMQ (reference sequence). With V trimmed by 0 bases and J by 6 bases, 4 bases remained unmatched.